Below are 5 T cell receptor beta chains sequenced from a single sample in a study of radiation and T cells in renal cell carcinoma. Time point described: blood 4 weeks post-SBRT, at nephrectomy. Stated treatment: 15 Gy SBRT to primary tumor, nephrectomy 4 weeks later. Here immunoSEQ multiplex PCR was the method, and the copy in TCRdb shows in-frame clones only, minus some. The sample records tens of thousands of clones, approximately 87% being singletons. Source: blood, taken from a patient whose treatment included radiotherapy and nephrectomy. All receptors derive from an older woman with renal cell carcinoma.

This clone appeared a single time. This rearrangement joins TRBV27 to TRBJ2-7; 13 bases match TRBD2. The CDR3 is 17 residues long. Germline values: CDR1 MNHEY, CDR2 SMNVEV (reference sequence). J lost 4 bases, V lost 5 bases, and 11 bases had no gene match. The CDR3 nucleotides read TGTGCCAGCAGTCCACTGAGGACTAGCGGGAGAGATTACGAGCAGTACTTC. This translates into CASSPLRTSGRDYEQYF.

V usage is TRBV27 and J usage is TRBJ2-1, with D uncertain. Germline V gene sequence: CDR1 MNHEY, CDR2 SMNVEV (reference sequence). CDR3 length: 13 residues. Trimming shortened V by 2 bases and J by 12 bases, and 14 bases separated the two germline ends. This CDR3 reads CASSLAPGSGQFF. The CDR3 region has the DNA TGTGCCAGCAGTTTAGCCCCGGGCAGTGGGCAGTTCTTC.

The gene calls are TRBV6-1 and TRBJ1-6, with 9 bases aligning to TRBD1. J gave up 8 bases and V 4 bases, and 6 bases lay outside the gene matches. The CDR3 runs to 15 residues. Germline V CDR1 and CDR2: MNHNS, SASEGT. The CDR3 spells CASSGQDRGDSPLHF. The CDR3, as DNA: TGTGCCAGCAGTGGACAGGACAGGGGTGATTCACCCCTCCACTTT.

The V and J genes are TRBV7-9 and TRBJ1-6; D unclear. Per germline, CDR1 SEHNR and CDR2 FQNEAQ (reference sequence). CDR3 length: 13 amino acids. The V end lost 4 bases, the J end lost 6 bases, and 7 bases lay between the germline ends. The CDR3 DNA sequence: TGTGCCAGCAGCTCGACATTTAATTCACCCCTCCACTTT. Its protein is CASSSTFNSPLHF. Full variable domain (remainder filled in from reference TRBV7-9 and TRBJ1-6): DTGVSQNPRHKITKRGQNVTFRCDPISEHNRLYWYRQTLGQGPEFLTYFQNEAQLEKSRLLSDRFSAERPKGSFSTLEIQRTEQGDSAMYLCASSSTFNSPLHFGNGTRLTVT.

The chain employs TRBV5-4 and TRBJ2-7, with D possibly TRBD1 on 7 matching bases. CDR3 length: 16 amino acids. V was clipped by 4 bases and J by 5 bases, with 22 bases between them. Germline CDR1 reads SGHNT; CDR2 reads YYREEE (reference sequence). As DNA, the CDR3 is TGTGCCAGCAGCGACCCTCGGGACAGTACGGGGGACGAGCAGTACTTC. This translates into CASSDPRDSTGDEQYF.